Below, 3 T cell receptor beta chains from the same sample are listed, as sequenced in a study of response to subunit inactivated influenza vaccine listed by TCRdb under 2018. Receptor amplification or capture employed RT-PCR. This sample was sequenced with an Illumina HiSeq 2500. TCRdb cleaned the public reads at Q25 with fastp, built clones with MiXCR and kept in-frame beta chains. Rows with one shared CDR3 protein collapse into an entry with the most common genes and DNA. For this sample there are about 190,000 distinct CDR3 sequences; around 14% appear just once. Approximately 30% of the sample goes to the ten largest clones. The sequencing used CD8+ T cells sorted from PBMCs, collected roughly 5 days after vaccination. The receptors come from a man aged 50-59 years who received an inactivated influenza vaccine. Donor details come from another sample of the same person, matched by shared clones.

This clonotype is classed as medium-sized. The rearrangement joins TRBV28 to TRBJ2-1; 8 nucleotides match TRBD1. J was trimmed by 0 bases and V by 3 bases; bases with no gene match: 4. Germline V lookup: CDR1 MDHEN, CDR2 SYDVKM. The CDR3 is 16 residues long. The CDR3 is CASSLSTGGSYNEQFF. In DNA form, the CDR3 reads TGTGCCAGCAGTTTGTCCACAGGGGGCTCCTACAATGAGCAGTTCTTC.

This clonotype appeared a few times. The chain links TRBV7-8 to TRBJ2-7, with no clear D. The V gene's germline CDR1 is SGHVS and CDR2 FQNEAQ. V shed 4 bases and J shed 4 bases, with 17 bases lying between them. The CDR3 extends over 15 amino acids. In DNA, the CDR3 is TGTGCCAGCAGCTCGTACTCGGGCGGAAAATACGAGCAGTACTTC. Residues: CASSSYSGGKYEQYF.

This clonotype was seen a few times. J is TRBJ2-7 and V is TRBV9; TRBD1 aligns across 10 bases. Germline V gene lookup returns CDR1 SGDLS and CDR2 YYNGEE. With V trimmed by 4 bases and J by 3 bases, 7 bases remained unmatched. The CDR3 is 15 amino acids. The CDR3 nucleotides read TGTGCCAGCAGCTCGACAGGGGGCTCCTACTACGAGCAGTACTTC. Its translation is CASSSTGGSYYEQYF. Full variable domain (rest looked up from reference TRBV9 and TRBJ2-7): DSGVTQTPKHLITATGQRVTLRCSPRSGDLSVYWYQQSLDQGLQFLIQYYNGEERAKGNILERFSAQQFPDLHSELNLSSLELGDSALYFCASSSTGGSYYEQYFGPGTRLTVT.